This TCR beta chain derives from a study of T cell responses to AZD1222 COVID-19 vaccine. Measured with immunoSEQ multiplex PCR; TCRdb has only the in-frame clones, and not every one. The sample lists roughly 99,000 clones, approximately 90% seen once, with just over 8% in the top ten. The germline V and J ends were trimmed by 1 base and 4 bases, with 7 bases remaining between them. This CDR3 is 13 amino acids long. Notes on this clone: The antigen remains undetermined.

Study findings and constraints: White British people made up most donors, females outnumbered males, and clonal diversity was possibly underestimated.

The material was peripheral blood, obtained 28 days after the second AZD1222 dose. This sequence joins TRBV12-3 or TRBV12-4 and TRBJ1-2; TRBD1 is a possible D gene (6 bases). The TCR was taken from an adult who received the AZD1222 COVID-19 vaccine. The CDR3 is CASSLVDSYGYTF. CDR3 bases: TGTGCCAGCAGTTTAGTGGACAGCTATGGCTACACCTTC.